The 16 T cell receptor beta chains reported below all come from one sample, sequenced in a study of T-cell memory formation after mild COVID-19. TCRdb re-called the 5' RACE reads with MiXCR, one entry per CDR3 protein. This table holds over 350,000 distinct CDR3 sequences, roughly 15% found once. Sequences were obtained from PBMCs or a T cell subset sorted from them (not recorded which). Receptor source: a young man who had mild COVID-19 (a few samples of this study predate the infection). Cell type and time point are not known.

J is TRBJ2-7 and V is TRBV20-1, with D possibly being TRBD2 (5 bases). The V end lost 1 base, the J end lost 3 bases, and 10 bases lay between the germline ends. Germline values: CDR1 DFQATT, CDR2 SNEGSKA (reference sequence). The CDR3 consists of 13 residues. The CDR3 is CSARADWGYEQYV. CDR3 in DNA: TGCAGTGCTAGAGCGGACTGGGGCTACGAGCAGTACGTC.

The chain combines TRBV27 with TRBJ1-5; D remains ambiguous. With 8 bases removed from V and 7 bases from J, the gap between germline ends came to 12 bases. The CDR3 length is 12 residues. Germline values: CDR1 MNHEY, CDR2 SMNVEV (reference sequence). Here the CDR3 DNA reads TGTGCCAGCTGCAGATTGGGGCAGCCCCAGCATTTT. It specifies CASCRLGQPQHF.

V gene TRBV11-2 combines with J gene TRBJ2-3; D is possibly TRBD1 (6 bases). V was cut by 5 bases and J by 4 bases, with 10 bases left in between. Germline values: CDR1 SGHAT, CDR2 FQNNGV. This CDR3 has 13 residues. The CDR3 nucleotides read TGTGCCAGCAGCCAGCAGGGGTCAGATACGCAGTATTTT. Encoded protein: CASSQQGSDTQYF.

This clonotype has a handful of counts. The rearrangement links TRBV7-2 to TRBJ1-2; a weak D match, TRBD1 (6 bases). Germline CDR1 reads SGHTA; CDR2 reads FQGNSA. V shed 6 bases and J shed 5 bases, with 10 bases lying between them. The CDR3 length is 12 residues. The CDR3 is CASRSTGYGYTF. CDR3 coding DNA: TGTGCCAGCAGATCAACAGGGTATGGCTACACCTTC.

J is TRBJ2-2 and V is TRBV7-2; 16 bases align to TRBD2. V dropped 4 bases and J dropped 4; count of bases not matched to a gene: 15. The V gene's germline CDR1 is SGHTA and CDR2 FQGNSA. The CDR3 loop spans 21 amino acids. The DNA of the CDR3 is TGTGCCAGCAGCTCCGAGTACCCGGGACTAGCGGGGGGGCGTTTCACCGGGGAGCTGTTTTTT. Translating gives CASSSEYPGLAGGRFTGELFF.

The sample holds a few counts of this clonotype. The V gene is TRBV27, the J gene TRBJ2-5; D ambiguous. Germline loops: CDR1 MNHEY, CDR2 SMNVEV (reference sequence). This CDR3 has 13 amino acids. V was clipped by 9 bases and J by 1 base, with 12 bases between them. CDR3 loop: CASSRRAQETQYF. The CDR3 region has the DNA TGTGCCAGTTCGCGAAGGGCCCAAGAGACCCAGTACTTC.

CDR3 nucleotide sequence: TGTGCCAGCAGCCCCTTTGGCGGGGGAGACACAGATACGCAGTATTTT. Amino acid sequence: CASSPFGGGDTDTQYF. This rearrangement joins TRBV9 to TRBJ2-3; 7 nucleotides align to TRBD2. The CDR3 sequence is 16 residues long. V shed 4 bases, J shed 2 bases, and the junction held 10 bases outside the gene matches. Germline CDR1 SGDLS, CDR2 YYNGEE.

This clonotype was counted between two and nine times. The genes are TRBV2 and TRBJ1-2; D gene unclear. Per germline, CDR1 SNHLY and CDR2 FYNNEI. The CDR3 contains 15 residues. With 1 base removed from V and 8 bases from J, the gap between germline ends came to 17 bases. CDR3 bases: TGTGCCAGCAGTGAAGAAATTCCGGGGTCCGGGGGCTACACCTTC. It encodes CASSEEIPGSGGYTF.

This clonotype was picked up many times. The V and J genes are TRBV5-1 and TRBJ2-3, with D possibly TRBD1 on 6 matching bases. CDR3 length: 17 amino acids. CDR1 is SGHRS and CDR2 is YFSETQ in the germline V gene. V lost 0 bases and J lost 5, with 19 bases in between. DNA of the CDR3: TGCGCCAGCAGCTTGGCCGTGTTGGGGGCCCGGGGAGATACGCAGTATTTT. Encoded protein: CASSLAVLGARGDTQYF.

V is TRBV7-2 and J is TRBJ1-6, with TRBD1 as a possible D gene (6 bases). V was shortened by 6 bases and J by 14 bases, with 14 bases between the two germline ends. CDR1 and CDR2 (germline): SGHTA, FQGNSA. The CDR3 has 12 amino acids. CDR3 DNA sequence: TGTGCCAGCAGTCGACAGGACACGGCCCTCCACTTT. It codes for CASSRQDTALHF.

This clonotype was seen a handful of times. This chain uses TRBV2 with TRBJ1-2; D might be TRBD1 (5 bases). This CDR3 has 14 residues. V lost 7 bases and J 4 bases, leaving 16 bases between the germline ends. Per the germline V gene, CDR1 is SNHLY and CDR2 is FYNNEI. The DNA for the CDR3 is TGTGCCAGCACGATCTCGGCAGGGTTCTATGGCTACACCTTC. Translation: CASTISAGFYGYTF.

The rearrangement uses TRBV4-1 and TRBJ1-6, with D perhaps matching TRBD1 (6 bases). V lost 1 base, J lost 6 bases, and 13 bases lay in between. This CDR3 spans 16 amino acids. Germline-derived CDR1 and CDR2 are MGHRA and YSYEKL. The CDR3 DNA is TGCGCCAGCAGCCAAGTAACCGGGACAACTAATTCACCCCTCCACTTT. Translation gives CASSQVTGTTNSPLHF.

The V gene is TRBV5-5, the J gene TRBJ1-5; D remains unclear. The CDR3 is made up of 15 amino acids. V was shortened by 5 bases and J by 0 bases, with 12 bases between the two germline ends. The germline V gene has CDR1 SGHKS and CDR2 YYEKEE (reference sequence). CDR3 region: CASSSGPYSNQPQHF. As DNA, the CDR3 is TGTGCCAGCAGTTCCGGGCCTTATAGCAATCAGCCCCAGCATTTT.

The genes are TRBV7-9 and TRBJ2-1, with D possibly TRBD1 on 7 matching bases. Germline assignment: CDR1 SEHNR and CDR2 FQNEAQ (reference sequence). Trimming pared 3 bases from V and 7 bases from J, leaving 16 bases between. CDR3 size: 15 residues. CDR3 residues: CASSFDRQGGNEQFF. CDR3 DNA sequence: TGTGCCAGCAGCTTTGATCGTCAGGGGGGTAATGAGCAGTTCTTC.

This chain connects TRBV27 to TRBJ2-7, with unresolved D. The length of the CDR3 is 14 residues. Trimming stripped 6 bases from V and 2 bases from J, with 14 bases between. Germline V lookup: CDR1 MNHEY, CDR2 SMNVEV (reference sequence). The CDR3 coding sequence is TGTGCCAGCAGCCCTACCGAGGCGACCTACGAGCAGTACGTC. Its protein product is CASSPTEATYEQYV.

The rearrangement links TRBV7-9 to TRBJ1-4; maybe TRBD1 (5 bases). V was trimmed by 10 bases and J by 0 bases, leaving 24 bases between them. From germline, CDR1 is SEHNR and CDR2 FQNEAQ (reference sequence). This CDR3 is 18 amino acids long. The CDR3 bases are TGTGCCATCCCGAACCGGGACGCACGACCTACAACTAATGAAAAACTGTTTTTT. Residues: CAIPNRDARPTTNEKLFF.